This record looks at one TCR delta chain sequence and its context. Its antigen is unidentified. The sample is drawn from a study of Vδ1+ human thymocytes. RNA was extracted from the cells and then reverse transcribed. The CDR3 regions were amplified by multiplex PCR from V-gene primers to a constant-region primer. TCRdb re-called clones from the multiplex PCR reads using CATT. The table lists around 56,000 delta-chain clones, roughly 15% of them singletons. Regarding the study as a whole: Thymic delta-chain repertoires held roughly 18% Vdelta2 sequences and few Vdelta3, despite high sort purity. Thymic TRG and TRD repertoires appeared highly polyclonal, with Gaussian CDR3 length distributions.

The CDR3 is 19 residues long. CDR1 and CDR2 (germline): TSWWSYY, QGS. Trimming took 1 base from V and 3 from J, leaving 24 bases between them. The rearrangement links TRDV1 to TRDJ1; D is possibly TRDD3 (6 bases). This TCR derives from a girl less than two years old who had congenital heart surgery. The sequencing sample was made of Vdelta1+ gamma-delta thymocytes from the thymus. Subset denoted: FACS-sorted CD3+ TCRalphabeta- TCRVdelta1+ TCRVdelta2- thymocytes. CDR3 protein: CALGEPYYGAGATADKLIF. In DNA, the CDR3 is TGTGCTCTTGGGGAACCCTACTACGGGGCTGGGGCCACGGCCGATAAACTCATCTTT.